The clone carrying this TCR beta chain was seen a few times. Its antigen is unknown. The source of the sample is a study of vaccination and CD4 T cells after COVID-19. As to treatment: roughly 10-day PBMC culture with coronavirus spike peptide pools or control peptides (ViraFEST assay). From the unexposed donor, CD4+ T cells were collected ahead of the COVID-19 pandemic (2011-2018). Four cold-coronavirus spikes and SARS-CoV-2 S/N served to probe CD4+ T cells taken from unexposed donors, cells permitting. The CDR3 loop spans 16 amino acids. Trimming took 4 bases from V and 9 from J, leaving 23 bases between them. CDR1 is SGHDT, CDR2 YYEEEE, per germline. Cultured CD4+ T cell DNA underwent sequencing with the Oncomine TCR Beta short-read assay. Extraction of genomic DNA was performed on cultured CD4+ T cells. TCRdb reprocessed the PCR reads with MiXCR, giving one entry per CDR3 protein. The table shows about 10,000 distinct CDR3 sequences, with 25% to 30% occurring only once.

Input material: CD4+ T cells from blood, cultured in vitro. The chain recombines TRBV5-6 with TRBJ2-1; D possibly corresponds to TRBD2 (5 bases). The receptor comes from a human donor in good health. CDR3 residues: CASSEDWGEAGVEQFF. CDR3 DNA sequence: TGTGCCAGCAGCGAGGACTGGGGAGAAGCCGGGGTTGAGCAGTTCTTC.